This T cell receptor beta chain stems from a study of cytomegalovirus exposure and HLA in healthy donors. The germline CDR1 and CDR2 sequences are MNHEY and SMNVEV (reference sequence). J gave up 2 bases and V 2 bases, and 11 bases lay outside the gene matches. This CDR3 has 19 amino acids. PCR employed 60 Vbeta and 13 Jbeta primers. Libraries were prepared by immunoSEQ multiplex PCR; TCRdb keeps only in-frame clonotypes and omits some of them. Among about 60,000 clones, 82% were seen once, and the ten largest hold roughly 1.5%. Sequences were obtained from PBMCs. J is TRBJ2-2 and V is TRBV27, with TRBD2 matching over 10 bases. The TCR was taken from a young man in good health and CMV-seronegative. The CDR3 region is CASSLLKASGGANTGELFF. As DNA, the CDR3 is TGTGCCAGCAGTTTACTCAAGGCTAGCGGGGGAGCAAACACCGGGGAGCTGTTTTTT.